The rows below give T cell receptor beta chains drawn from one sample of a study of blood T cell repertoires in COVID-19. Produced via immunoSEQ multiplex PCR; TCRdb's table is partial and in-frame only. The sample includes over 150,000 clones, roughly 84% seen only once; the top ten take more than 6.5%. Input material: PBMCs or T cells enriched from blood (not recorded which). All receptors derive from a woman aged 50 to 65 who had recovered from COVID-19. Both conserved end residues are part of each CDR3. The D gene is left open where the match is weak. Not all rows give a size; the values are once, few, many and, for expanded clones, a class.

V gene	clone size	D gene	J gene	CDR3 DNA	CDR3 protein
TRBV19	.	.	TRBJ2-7	TGTGCCAGTAGTTCCGAGACAGACCCAGCCTACGAGCAGTACTTC	CASSSETDPAYEQYF
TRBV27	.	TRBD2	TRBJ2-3	TGTGCCAGCAGAATCCGACTAGCGGGAGTAGGAGGGGGAACCACAGATACGCAGTATTTT	CASRIRLAGVGGGTTDTQYF
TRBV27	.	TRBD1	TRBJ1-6	TGTGCCAGCAGTTCCGGACAGGCTCGTTCACCCCTCCACTTT	CASSSGQARSPLHF
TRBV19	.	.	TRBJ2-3	TGTGCCAGTAGTATAGCATCCACAGATACGCAGTATTTT	CASSIASTDTQYF
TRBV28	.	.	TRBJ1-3	TGTGCCAGCAGTTCGTCAGGGGTAAACACCATATATTTT	CASSSSGVNTIYF
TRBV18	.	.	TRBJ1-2	TGTGCCAGCTCAACACTCGGCGGGTCCGGCGACTATGGCTACACCTTC	CASSTLGGSGDYGYTF
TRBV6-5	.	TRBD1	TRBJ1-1	TGTGCCAGCAGTTGGGACAGGGGGCTAAATACTGAAGCTTTCTTT	CASSWDRGLNTEAFF
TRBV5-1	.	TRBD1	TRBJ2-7	TGCGCCAGCAGCTTTGGGCCCGATCGTAACAGGGGGCTGGGTGAGCAGTACTTC	CASSFGPDRNRGLGEQYF
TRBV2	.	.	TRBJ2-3	TGTGCCAGCAAGAACGGCGGGTCGGGCCCAGATACGCAGTATTTT	CASKNGGSGPDTQYF
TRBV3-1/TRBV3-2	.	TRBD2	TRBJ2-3	TGTGCCAGCAGTGATGGGACTAGCGGGAGTTTTCCAGATACGCAGTATTTT	CASSDGTSGSFPDTQYF
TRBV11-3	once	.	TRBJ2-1	TGTGCCAGCAGCCAAGCCGGAGGCGCTCCGAAAAACTACAATGAGCAGTTCTTC	CASSQAGGAPKNYNEQFF
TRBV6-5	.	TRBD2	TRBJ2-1	TGTGCCAGCTTAAGGGTCCTAGCGGGAGGAAATGAGCAGTTCTTC	CASLRVLAGGNEQFF
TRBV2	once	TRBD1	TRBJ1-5	TGTGCCAGCAGTGAGGCAGACAGGGAAAATCAGCCCCAGCATTTT	CASSEADRENQPQHF
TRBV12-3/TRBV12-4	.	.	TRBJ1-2	TGTGCCAGCAGCCCTGGGGCTGACTATGGCTACACCTTC	CASSPGADYGYTF
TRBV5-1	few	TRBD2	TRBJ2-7	TGCGCCAGCAGCTTGGCCTACTCGACTAGCGGCAAAGCCTACGAGCAGTACTTC	CASSLAYSTSGKAYEQYF
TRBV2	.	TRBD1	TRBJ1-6	TGTGCCAGCAGCGGGACAGGACCTTCACCCCTCCACTTT	CASSGTGPSPLHF
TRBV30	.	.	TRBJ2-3	TGTGCCTGGAGCGGGTACAGCACAGATACGCAGTATTTT	CAWSGYSTDTQYF
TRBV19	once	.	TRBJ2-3	TGTGCCACGAAGGACAGCCCCGTCACAGATACGCAGTATTTT	CATKDSPVTDTQYF
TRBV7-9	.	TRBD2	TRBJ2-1	TGTGCCAGCAGCTTAGGGGTTTGGGGAGGGAGGTTTTTCGCCAATGAGCAGTTCTTC	CASSLGVWGGRFFANEQFF
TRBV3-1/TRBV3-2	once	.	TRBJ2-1	TGTGCCAGCAGCCAAGCAGGGAGGAATGAGCAGTTCTTC	CASSQAGRNEQFF
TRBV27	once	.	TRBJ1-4	TGTGCCAGCAGTCTGGGAGGATTCGATGAAAAACTGTTTTTT	CASSLGGFDEKLFF
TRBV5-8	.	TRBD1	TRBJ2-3	TGTGCCAGCAGCTTGGGACAGGGGAAAAGGACAGATACGCAGTATTTT	CASSLGQGKRTDTQYF
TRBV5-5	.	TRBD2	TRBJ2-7	TGTGCCAGCAGCAAGCGGGGGTTCCACGAGCAGTACTTC	CASSKRGFHEQYF
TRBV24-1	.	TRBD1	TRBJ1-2	TGTGCCACCAGTGCGGGACAGGGGGCGGAGGGCTACACCTTC	CATSAGQGAEGYTF
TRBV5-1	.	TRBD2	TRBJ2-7	TGCGCCAGCGCCCTGACTAGCGGGAAGTACGAGCAGTACTTC	CASALTSGKYEQYF
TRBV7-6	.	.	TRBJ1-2	TGTGCCAGCAGCTTATCAGGGGACGGCTATGGCTACACCTTC	CASSLSGDGYGYTF
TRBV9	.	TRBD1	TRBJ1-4	TGTGCCAGCAGCGGGACAGGGGGCAATGAAAAACTGTTTTTT	CASSGTGGNEKLFF
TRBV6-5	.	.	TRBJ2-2	TGTGCCAGCCTCGGCCGGACAGCGAACACCGGGGAGCTGTTTTTT	CASLGRTANTGELFF
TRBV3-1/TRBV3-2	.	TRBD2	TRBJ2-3	TGTGCCAGCAGCCAAGAGGTAGCGGGAGGGCCCCGGTATTTT	CASSQEVAGGPRYF
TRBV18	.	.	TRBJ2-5	TGTGCCAGCTCTCCCGAGGAGACCCAGTACTTC	CASSPEETQYF
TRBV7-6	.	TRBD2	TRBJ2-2	TGTGCCAGCAGCCCGGAGGCACTAGCGTCCGGGGAGCTGTTTTTT	CASSPEALASGELFF
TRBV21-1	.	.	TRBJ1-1	TGTGCCAGCAGCACCCTAGACAGGGGTGCCACTGAAGCTTTCTTT	CASSTLDRGATEAFF
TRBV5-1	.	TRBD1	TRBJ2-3	TGCGCCAGCAGCCGGGGACAGAGCACAGATACGCAGTATTTT	CASSRGQSTDTQYF
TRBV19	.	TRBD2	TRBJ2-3	TGTGCCAGTAGTAAAGCTAGCGGGAATCTGGGTTCAGATACGCAGTATTTT	CASSKASGNLGSDTQYF
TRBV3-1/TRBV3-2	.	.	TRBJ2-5	TGTGCCAGCTGGGACTTATCAAGAGAGGGTGTCGCCCAGTACTTC	CASWDLSREGVAQYF
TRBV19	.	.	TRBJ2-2	TGTGCCAGTAAAGGCCCCACAGGAGCCGGGGAGCTGTTTTTT	CASKGPTGAGELFF
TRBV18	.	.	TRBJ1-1	TGTGCCAGCTCACCGTTCTGGGGCCAAACCGCTGAAGCTTTCTTT	CASSPFWGQTAEAFF
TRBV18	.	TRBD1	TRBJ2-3	TGTGCCAGCTCACCAATGGGACAGAGCACAGATACGCAGTATTTT	CASSPMGQSTDTQYF
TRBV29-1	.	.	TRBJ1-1	TGCAGCGTCAGACCGCTGGGCAGAGAAACTGAAGCTTTCTTT	CSVRPLGRETEAFF
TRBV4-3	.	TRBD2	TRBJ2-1	TGCGCCAGCAGCCAAGATCGAGCGGGAGGGCCGGATGAGCAGTTCTTC	CASSQDRAGGPDEQFF
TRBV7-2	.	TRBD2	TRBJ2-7	TGTGCCAGCAGTCGCCGGGCGGGGTCTAGCGGGAGCTCCTACGAGCAGTACTTC	CASSRRAGSSGSSYEQYF
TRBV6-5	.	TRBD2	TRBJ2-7	TGTGCCAGCGGACTAGCGGGGGCCTACGAGCAGTACTTC	CASGLAGAYEQYF
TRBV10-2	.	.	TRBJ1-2	TGCGCCAGCAGTGAGTCGGGGGACATTAACTATGGCTACACCTTC	CASSESGDINYGYTF
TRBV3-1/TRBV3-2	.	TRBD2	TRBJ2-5	TGTGCCAGCAGCCAAAGTTTGTCAGCGGGATGGGGTGAGACCCAGTACTTC	CASSQSLSAGWGETQYF
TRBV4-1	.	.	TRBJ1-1	TGCGCCAGCAGCCAAGTACGGGGGGTCACTGAAGCTTTCTTT	CASSQVRGVTEAFF
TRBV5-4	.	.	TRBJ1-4	TGTGCCAGCAGCTTGGGACAGGTTGCAACTAATGAAAAACTGTTTTTT	CASSLGQVATNEKLFF
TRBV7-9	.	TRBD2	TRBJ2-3	TGTGCCAGCAGCCGACCCCGGACTAGCGGGAGCGCAGATACGCAGTATTTT	CASSRPRTSGSADTQYF
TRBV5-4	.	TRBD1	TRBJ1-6	TGTGCCAGCAGCTTTGGGGACAGTAATTCACCCCTCCACTTT	CASSFGDSNSPLHF
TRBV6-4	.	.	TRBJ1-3	TGTGCCAGCAGTGACTCGTGGCAGAAGGGAAACACCATATATTTT	CASSDSWQKGNTIYF
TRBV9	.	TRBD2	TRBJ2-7	TGTGCCAGCAGCGTCCGCGGGAGTAACGATGAGCAGTACTTC	CASSVRGSNDEQYF
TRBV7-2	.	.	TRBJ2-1	TGTGCCAGCAGGGAAACTAGCAACCACAATGAGCAGTTCTTC	CASRETSNHNEQFF
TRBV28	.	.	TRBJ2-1	TGTGGGGTTGGAGTTAGGTCCTACAATGAGCAGTTCTTC	CGVGVRSYNEQFF
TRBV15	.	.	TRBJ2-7	TGTGCCACCAGCAAAACATTGGTCTCCTACGAGCAGTACTTC	CATSKTLVSYEQYF
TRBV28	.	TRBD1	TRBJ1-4	TGTGCCAGCATCCAGACAGGGTCTAATGAAAAACTGTTTTTT	CASIQTGSNEKLFF
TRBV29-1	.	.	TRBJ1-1	TGCAGCGGACTCCCAAGACGAAACACTGAAGCTTTCTTT	CSGLPRRNTEAFF